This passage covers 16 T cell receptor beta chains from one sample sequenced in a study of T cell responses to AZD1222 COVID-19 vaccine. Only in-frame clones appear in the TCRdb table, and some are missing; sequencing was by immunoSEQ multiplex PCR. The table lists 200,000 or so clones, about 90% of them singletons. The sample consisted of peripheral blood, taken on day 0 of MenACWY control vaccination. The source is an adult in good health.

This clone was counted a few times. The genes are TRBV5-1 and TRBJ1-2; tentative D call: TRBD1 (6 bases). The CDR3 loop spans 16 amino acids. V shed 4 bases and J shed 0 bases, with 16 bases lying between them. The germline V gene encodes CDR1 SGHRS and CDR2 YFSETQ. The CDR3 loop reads CASSPGDGTANYGYTF. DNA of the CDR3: TGCGCCAGCAGCCCAGGGGACGGAACTGCTAACTATGGCTACACCTTC.

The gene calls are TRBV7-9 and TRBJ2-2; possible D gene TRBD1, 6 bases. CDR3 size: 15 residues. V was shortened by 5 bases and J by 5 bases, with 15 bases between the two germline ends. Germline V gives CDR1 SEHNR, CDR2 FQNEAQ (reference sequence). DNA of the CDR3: TGTGCCAGCAGCCCCGGTAGAGGGGGAACCGGGGAGCTGTTTTTT. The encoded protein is CASSPGRGGTGELFF.

CDR3 residues: CAISRTGGDQPQHF. For the CDR3, the DNA is TGTGCCATCAGTCGGACAGGGGGCGATCAGCCCCAGCATTTT. V usage is TRBV10-3 and J usage is TRBJ1-5; 11 nucleotides align to TRBD1. This CDR3 has 14 residues. J gave up 5 bases and V 5 bases, and 2 bases lay outside the gene matches. The V gene's germline CDR1 is ENHRY and CDR2 SYGVKD.

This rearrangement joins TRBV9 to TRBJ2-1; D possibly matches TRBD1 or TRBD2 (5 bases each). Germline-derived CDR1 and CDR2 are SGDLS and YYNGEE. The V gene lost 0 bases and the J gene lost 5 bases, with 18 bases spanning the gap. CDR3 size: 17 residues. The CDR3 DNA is TGTGCCAGCAGCGTAGCTATCAGTGGGCAGGGAGACAATGAGCAGTTCTTC. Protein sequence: CASSVAISGQGDNEQFF.

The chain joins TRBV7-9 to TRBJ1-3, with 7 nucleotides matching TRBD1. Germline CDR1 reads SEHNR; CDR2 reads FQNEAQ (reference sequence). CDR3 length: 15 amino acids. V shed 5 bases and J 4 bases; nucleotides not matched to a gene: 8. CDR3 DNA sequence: TGTGCCAGCAGCCCGACAGGGAACTCCGGAAACACCATATATTTT. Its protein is CASSPTGNSGNTIYF.

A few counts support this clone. The CDR3 region is CASRHWTGQETQYF. CDR3 in DNA: TGTGCCAGCCGCCACTGGACGGGCCAAGAGACCCAGTACTTC. This chain connects TRBV5-4 to TRBJ2-5; no clear D. CDR3 length equals 14 residues. CDR1 is SGHNT and CDR2 is YYREEE in the germline V gene (reference sequence). V lost 7 bases, J lost 1 base, and 14 bases lay in between.

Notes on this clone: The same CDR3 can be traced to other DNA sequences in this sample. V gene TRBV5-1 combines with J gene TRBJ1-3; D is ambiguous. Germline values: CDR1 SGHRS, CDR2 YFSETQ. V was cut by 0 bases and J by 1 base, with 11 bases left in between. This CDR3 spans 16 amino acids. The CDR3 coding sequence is TGCGCCAGCAGCTTGGGGTATAGGGCTTCTGGAAACACCATATATTTT. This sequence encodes CASSLGYRASGNTIYF.

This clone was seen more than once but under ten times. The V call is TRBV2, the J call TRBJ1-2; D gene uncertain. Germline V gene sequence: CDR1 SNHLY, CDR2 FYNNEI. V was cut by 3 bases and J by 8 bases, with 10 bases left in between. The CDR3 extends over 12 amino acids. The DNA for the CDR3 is TGTGCCAGCAGTGAGGGTCTGGAGGGCTACACCTTC. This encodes CASSEGLEGYTF.

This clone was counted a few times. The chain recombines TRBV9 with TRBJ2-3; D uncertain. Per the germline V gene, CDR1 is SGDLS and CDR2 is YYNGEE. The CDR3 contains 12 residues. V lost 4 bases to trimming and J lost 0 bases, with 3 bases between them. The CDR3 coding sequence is TGTGCCAGCAGCCTCAGCACAGATACGCAGTATTTT. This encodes CASSLSTDTQYF.

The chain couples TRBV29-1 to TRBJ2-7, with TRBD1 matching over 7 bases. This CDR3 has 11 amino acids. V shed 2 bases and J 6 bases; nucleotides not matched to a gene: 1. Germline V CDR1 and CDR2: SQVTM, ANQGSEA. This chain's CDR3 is CSVERGREQYF. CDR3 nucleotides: TGCAGCGTTGAAAGGGGGCGCGAGCAGTACTTC.

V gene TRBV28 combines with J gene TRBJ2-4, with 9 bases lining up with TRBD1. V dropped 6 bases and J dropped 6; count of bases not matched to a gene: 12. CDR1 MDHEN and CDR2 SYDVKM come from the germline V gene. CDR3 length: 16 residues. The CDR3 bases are TGTGCCAGCAGGTCCAATATGGGGGGACAGGGAAACATTCAGTACTTC. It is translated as CASRSNMGGQGNIQYF. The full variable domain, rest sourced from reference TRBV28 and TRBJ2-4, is DVKVTQSSRYLVKRTGEKVFLECVQDMDHENMFWYRQDPGLGLRLIYFSYDVKMKEKGDIPEGYSVSREKKERFSLILESASTNQTSMYLCASRSNMGGQGNIQYFGAGTRLSVL.

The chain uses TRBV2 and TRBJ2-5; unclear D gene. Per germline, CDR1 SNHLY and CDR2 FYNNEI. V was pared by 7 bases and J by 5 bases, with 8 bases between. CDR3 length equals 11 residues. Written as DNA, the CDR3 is TGTGCCAGCATGTTCGTGGAGACCCAGTACTTC. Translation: CASMFVETQYF.

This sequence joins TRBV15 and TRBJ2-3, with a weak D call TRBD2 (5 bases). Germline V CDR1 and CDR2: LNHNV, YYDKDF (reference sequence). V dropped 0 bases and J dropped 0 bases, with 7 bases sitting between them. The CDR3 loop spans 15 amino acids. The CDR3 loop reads CATSRELASTDTQYF. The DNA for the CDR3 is TGTGCCACCAGCAGAGAGCTAGCAAGCACAGATACGCAGTATTTT.

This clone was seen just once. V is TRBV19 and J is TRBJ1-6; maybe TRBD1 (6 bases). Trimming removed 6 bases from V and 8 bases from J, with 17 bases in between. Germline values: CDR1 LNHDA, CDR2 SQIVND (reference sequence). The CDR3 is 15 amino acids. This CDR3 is CASRLDRLGDSPLHF. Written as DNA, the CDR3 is TGTGCCAGTAGATTAGACAGGCTCGGGGATTCACCCCTCCACTTT.

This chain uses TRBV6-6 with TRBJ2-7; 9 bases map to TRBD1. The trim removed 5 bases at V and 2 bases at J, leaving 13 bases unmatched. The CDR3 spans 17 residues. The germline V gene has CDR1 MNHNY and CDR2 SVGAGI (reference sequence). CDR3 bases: TGTGCCAGCAGTCGTCGACAGGGGGTCAAGGGGGCCTACGAGCAGTACTTC. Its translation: CASSRRQGVKGAYEQYF.

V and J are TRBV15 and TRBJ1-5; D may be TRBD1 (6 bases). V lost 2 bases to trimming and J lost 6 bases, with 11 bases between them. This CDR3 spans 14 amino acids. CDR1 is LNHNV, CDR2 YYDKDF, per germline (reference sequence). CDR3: CATSRTGSGQPQHF. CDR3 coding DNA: TGTGCCACCAGCAGAACAGGGTCAGGTCAGCCCCAGCATTTT.